The text below deals with one T cell receptor beta chain. This sample is part of a study of blood T cell repertoires in COVID-19. Study background: Acute and convalescent COVID-19 samples came from the United States, Italy and Spain. Nucleic acid was either cDNA or gDNA, and it came from T cells, B-cell-depleted T cells, or PBMCs.

The CDR3 extends over 13 amino acids. The junction had 5 bases not matched to a gene; V was cut back by 6 bases and J by 5 bases. Original processing notes: How many nucleated cells were present was estimated from reference gene primer amplification. Measured with immunoSEQ multiplex PCR; TCRdb has only the in-frame clones, and not every one. The V and J calls and clone size were taken over from that table, and D and trimming were inferred from the DNA. The sample holds 90,000 to 150,000 clones; more than 75% are singletons and the top ten take under 4%. Material: peripheral blood. V and J are TRBV12-3 or TRBV12-4 and TRBJ1-2; 8 positions agree with TRBD1. The sequence was collected from a man aged 55 to 70 with acute or convalescent COVID-19. DNA of the CDR3: TGTGCCAGCAGCCCCGGGACAGGTTATGGCTACACCTTC. As protein: CASSPGTGYGYTF.